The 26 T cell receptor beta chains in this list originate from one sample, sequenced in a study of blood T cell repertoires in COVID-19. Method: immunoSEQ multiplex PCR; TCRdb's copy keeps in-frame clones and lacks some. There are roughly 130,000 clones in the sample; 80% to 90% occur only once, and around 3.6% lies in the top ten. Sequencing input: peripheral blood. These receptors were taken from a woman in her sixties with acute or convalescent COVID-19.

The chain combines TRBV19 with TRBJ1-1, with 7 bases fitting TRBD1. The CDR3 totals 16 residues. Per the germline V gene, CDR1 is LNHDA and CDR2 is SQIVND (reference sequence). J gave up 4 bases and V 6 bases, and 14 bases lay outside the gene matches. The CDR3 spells CASSPARQGLGTEAFF. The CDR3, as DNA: TGTGCCAGTAGCCCAGCCCGACAGGGTCTGGGCACTGAAGCTTTCTTT.

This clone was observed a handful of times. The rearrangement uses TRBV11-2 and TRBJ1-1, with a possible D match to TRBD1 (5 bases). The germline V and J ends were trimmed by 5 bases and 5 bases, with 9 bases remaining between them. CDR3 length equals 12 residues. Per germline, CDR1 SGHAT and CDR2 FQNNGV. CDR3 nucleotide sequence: TGTGCCAGCAGCCTGGGGACTACTGAAGCTTTCTTT. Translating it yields CASSLGTTEAFF.

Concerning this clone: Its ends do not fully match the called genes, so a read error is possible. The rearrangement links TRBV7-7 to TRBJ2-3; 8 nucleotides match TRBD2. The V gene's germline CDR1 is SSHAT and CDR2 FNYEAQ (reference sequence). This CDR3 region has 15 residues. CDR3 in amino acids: CASSFRTSLLDTQYF. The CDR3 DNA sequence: TGTGCTAGCAGCTTTAGGACTAGCCTTTTGGATACGCAGTATTTT.

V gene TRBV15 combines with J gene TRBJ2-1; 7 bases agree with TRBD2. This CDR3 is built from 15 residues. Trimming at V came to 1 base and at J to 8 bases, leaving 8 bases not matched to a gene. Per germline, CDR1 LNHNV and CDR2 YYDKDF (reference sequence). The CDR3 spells CATSRASAGVDEQFF. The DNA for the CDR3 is TGTGCCACCAGCAGAGCGAGCGCGGGAGTTGATGAGCAGTTCTTC.

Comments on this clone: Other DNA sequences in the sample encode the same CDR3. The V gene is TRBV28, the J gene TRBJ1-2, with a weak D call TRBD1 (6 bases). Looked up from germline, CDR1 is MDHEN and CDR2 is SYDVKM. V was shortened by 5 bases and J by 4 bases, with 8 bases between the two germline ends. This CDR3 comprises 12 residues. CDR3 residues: CASSPRGYGYTF. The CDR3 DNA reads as TGTGCCAGCAGTCCCAGGGGCTATGGCTACACCTTC.

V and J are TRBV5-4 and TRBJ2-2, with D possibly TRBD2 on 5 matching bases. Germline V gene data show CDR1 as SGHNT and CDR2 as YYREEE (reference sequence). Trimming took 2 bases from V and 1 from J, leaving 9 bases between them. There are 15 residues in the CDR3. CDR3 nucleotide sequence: TGTGCCAGCAGCTTTCAAGCGGAGAACACCGGGGAGCTGTTTTTT. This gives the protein CASSFQAENTGELFF.

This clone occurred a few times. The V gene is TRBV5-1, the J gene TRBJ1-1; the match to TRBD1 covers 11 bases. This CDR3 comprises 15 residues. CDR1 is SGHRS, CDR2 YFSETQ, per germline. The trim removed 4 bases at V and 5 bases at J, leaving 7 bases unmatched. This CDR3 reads CASSRGTGGGTEAFF. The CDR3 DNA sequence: TGCGCCAGCAGCAGAGGGACAGGGGGTGGAACTGAAGCTTTCTTT.

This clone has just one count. CDR3: CASTFRTETNEKLFF. In DNA, the CDR3 is TGTGCCAGTACCTTCCGGACAGAAACTAATGAAAAACTGTTTTTT. The chain uses TRBV19 and TRBJ1-4; TRBD1 is a possible D gene (6 bases). Trimming removed 7 bases at V and 1 base at J, with 13 bases between. The germline gives CDR1 LNHDA, CDR2 SQIVND (reference sequence). CDR3 length: 15 amino acids. Drawing the rest from reference TRBV19 and TRBJ1-4, the complete variable domain is DGGITQSPKYLFRKEGQNVTLSCEQNLNHDAMYWYRQDPGQGLRLIYYSQIVNDFQKGDIAEGYSVSREKKESFPLTVTSAQKNPTAFYLCASTFRTETNEKLFFGSGTQLSVL.

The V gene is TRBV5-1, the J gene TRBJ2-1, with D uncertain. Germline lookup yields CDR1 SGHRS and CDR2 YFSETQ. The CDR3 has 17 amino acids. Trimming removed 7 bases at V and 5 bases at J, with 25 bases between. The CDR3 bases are TGCGCCAGCGCAGGCCACTTCGTGACCTATTCTCACAATGAGCAGTTCTTC. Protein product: CASAGHFVTYSHNEQFF.

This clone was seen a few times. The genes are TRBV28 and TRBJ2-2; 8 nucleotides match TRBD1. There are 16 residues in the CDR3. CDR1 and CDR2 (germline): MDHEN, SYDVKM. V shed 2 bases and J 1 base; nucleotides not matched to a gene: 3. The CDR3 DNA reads TGTGCCAGCAGTTTACCACAGGGGGGGAACACCGGGGAGCTGTTTTTT. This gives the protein CASSLPQGGNTGELFF.

Written as DNA, the CDR3 is TGTGCCAGCAGCTTAGTAAACCAGGGAGGCGAGAGCAATCAGCCCCAGCATTTT. Protein: CASSLVNQGGESNQPQHF. The V call is TRBV7-9, the J call TRBJ1-5, with D tentatively TRBD1 (5 bases). V was clipped by 1 base and J by 1 base, with 17 bases between them. The germline CDR1 and CDR2 sequences are SEHNR and FQNEAQ (reference sequence). The CDR3 has 18 amino acids.

Written as DNA, the CDR3 is TGTGCCAGCAGCCTGAGGGGAGGGGGAGCGGGAACGAATGAGCAGTTCTTC. It codes for CASSLRGGGAGTNEQFF. This chain joins TRBV3-1 (or the pseudogene TRBV3-2) and TRBJ2-1; perhaps TRBD2 as D (7 bases). The CDR3 runs 17 residues. CDR1 and CDR2 from the germline V gene are LGHDT and YNNKEL (reference sequence). V was cut by 4 bases and J by 7 bases, with 23 bases left in between.

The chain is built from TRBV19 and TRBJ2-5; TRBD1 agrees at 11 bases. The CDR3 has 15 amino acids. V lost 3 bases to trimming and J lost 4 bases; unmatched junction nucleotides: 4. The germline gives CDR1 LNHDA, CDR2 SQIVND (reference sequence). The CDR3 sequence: CASSMGTGGGETQYF. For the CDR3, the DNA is TGTGCCAGTAGTATGGGGACAGGGGGTGGAGAGACCCAGTACTTC.

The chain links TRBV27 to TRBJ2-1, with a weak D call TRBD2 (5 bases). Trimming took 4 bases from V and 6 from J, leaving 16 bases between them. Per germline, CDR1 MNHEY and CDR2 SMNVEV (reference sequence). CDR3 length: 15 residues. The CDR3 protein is CASSSGLNLPNEQFF. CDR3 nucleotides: TGTGCCAGCAGTTCCGGACTGAACTTACCCAATGAGCAGTTCTTC.

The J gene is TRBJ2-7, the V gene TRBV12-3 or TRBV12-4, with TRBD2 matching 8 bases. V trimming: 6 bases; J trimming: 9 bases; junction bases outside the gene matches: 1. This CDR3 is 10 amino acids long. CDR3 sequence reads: CASSRGGQYV. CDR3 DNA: TGTGCCAGCAGCCGGGGGGGGCAGTACGTC.

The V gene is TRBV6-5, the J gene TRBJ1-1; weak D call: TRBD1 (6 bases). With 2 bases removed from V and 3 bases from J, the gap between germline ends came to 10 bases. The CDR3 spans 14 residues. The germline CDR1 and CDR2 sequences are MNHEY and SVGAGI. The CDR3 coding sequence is TGTGCCAGCAGTTACGCGAGGGGGTACACTGAAGCTTTCTTT. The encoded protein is CASSYARGYTEAFF.

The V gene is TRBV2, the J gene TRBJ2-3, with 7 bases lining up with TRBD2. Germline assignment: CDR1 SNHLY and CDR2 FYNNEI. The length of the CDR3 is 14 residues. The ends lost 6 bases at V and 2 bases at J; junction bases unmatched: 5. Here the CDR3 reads CASSLLAATDTQYF. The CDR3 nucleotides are TGTGCCAGCAGCTTGCTAGCGGCCACAGATACGCAGTATTTT.

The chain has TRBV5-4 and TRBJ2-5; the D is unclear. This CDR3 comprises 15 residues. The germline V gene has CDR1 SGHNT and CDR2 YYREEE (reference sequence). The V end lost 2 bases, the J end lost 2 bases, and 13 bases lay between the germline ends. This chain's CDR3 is CASSFSTDPQETQYF. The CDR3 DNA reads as TGTGCCAGCAGCTTCTCTACAGACCCTCAAGAGACCCAGTACTTC.

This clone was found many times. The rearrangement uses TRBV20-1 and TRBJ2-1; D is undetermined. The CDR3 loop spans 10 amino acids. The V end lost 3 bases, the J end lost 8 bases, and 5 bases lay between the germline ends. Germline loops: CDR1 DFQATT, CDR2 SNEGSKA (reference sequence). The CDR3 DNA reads TGCAGTGCTAGTGGAGATGAGCAGTTCTTC. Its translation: CSASGDEQFF.

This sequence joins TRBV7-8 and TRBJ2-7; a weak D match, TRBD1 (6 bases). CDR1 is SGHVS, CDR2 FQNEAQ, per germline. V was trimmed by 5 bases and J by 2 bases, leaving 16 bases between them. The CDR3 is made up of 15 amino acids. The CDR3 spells CASSLGRAGAYEQYF. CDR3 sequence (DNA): TGTGCCAGCAGCCTAGGCAGGGCAGGGGCCTACGAGCAGTACTTC.

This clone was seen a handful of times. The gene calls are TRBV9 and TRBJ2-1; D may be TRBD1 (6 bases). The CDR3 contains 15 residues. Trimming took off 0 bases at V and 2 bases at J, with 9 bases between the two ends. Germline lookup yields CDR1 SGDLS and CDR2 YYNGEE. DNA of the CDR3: TGTGCCAGCAGCGTAGATTGGACAGCCTACAATGAGCAGTTCTTC. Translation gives CASSVDWTAYNEQFF.

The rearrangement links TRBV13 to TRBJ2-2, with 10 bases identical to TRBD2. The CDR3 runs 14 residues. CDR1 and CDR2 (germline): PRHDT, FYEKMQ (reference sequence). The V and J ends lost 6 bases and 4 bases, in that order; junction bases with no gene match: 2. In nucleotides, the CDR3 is TGTGCCAGCAGGATAGCGGGAGGCACCGGGGAGCTGTTTTTT. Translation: CASRIAGGTGELFF.

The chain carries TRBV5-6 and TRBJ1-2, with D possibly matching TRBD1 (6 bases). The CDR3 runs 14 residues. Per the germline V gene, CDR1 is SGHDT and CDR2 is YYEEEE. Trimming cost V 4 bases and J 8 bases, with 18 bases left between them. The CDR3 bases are TGTGCCAGCAGCGTGGGCGCTGGGGGCGGAGGCTACACCTTC. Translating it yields CASSVGAGGGGYTF. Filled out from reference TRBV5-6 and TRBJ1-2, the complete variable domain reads DAGVTQSPTHLIKTRGQQVTLRCSPKSGHDTVSWYQQALGQGPQFIFQYYEEEERQRGNFPDRFSGHQFPNYSSELNVNALLLGDSALYLCASSVGAGGGGYTFGSGTRLTVV.

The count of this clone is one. In DNA form, the CDR3 reads TGCAGCGGATGGGGACAGGGGTCCTACGAGCAGTACTTC. It translates to CSGWGQGSYEQYF. The J gene is TRBJ2-7, the V gene TRBV29-1, with TRBD1 matching 10 bases. The CDR3 loop spans 13 amino acids. CDR1 is SQVTM and CDR2 is ANQGSEA in the germline V gene. V shed 7 bases, J shed 1 base, and the junction held 4 bases outside the gene matches.

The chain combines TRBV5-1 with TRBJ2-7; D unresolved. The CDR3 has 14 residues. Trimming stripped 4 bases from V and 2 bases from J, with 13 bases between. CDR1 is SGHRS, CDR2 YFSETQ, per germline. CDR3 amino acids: CASSPLPETYEQYV. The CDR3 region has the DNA TGCGCCAGCAGCCCCTTGCCTGAGACCTACGAGCAGTACGTC.

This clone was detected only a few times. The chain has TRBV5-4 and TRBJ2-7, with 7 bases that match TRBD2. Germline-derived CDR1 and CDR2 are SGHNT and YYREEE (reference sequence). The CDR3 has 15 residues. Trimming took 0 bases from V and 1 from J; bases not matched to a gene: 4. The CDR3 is CASSLAWGGSYEQYF. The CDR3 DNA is TGTGCCAGCAGCTTGGCTTGGGGGGGTTCCTACGAGCAGTACTTC.